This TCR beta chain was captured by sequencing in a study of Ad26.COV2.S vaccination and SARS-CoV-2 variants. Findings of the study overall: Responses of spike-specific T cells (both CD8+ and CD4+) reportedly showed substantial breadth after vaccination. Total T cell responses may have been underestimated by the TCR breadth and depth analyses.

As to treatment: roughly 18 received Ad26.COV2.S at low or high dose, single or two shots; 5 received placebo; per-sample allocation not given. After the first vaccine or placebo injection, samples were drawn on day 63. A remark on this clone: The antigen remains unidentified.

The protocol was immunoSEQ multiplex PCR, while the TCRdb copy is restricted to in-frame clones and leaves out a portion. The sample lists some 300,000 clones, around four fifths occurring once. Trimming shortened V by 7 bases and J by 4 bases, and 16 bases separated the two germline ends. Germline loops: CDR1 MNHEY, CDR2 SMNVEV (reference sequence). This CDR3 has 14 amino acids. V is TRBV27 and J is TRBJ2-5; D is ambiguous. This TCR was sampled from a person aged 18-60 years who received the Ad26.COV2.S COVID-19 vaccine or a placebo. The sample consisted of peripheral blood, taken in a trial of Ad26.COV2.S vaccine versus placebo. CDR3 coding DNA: TGTGCCAGCAAATCCCTAGGCGCAGGAGAGACCCAGTACTTC. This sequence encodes CASKSLGAGETQYF.